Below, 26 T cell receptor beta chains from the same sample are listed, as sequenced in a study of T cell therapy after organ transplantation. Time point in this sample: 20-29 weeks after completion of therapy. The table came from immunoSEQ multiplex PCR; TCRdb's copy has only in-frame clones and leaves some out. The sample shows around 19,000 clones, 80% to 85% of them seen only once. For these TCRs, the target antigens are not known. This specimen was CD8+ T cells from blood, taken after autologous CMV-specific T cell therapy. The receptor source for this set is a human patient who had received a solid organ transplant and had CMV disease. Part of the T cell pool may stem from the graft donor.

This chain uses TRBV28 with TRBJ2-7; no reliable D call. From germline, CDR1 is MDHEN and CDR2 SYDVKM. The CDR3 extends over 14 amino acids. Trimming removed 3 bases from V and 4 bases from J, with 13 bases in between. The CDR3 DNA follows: TGTGCCAGCAGTTTGATGGGGTTTGGATACGAGCAGTACTTC. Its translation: CASSLMGFGYEQYF.

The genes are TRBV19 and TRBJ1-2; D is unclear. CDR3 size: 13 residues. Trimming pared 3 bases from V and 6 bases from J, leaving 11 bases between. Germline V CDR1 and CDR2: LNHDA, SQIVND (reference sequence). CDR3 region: CASSIEPGDGYTF. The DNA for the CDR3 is TGTGCCAGTAGTATCGAGCCAGGTGATGGCTACACCTTC.

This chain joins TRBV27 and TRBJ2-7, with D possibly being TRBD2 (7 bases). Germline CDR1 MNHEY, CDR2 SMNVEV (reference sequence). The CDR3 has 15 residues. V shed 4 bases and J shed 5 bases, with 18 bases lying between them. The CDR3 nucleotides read TGTGCCAGCAGTTCTCGGCAGGGGACTATGGACGAGCAGTACTTC. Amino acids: CASSSRQGTMDEQYF.

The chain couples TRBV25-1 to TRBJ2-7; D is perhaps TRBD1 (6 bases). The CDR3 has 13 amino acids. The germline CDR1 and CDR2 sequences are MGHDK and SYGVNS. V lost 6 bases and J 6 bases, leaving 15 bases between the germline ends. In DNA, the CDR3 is TGTGCCAGCAGGGACAGCCAACTCCGCGAGCAGTACTTC. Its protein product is CASRDSQLREQYF.

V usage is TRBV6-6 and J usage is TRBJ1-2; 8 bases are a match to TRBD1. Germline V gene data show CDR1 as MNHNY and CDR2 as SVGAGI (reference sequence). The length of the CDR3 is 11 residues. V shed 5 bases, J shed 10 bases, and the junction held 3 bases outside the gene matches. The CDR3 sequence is CASSIQGDYTF. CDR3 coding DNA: TGTGCCAGCAGTATACAGGGGGACTACACCTTC.

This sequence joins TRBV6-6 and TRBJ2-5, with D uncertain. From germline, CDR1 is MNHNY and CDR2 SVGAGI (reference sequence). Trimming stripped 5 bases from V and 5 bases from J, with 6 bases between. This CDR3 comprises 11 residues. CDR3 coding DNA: TGTGCCAGCAGTCTTTACGAGACCCAGTACTTC. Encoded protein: CASSLYETQYF.

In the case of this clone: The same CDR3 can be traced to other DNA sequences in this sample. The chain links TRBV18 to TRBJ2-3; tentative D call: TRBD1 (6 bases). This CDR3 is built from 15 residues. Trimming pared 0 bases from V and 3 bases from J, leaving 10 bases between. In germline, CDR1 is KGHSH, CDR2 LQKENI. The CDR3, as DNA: TGTGCCAGCTCACCACCCCAGGGGCGGACAGATACGCAGTATTTT. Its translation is CASSPPQGRTDTQYF.

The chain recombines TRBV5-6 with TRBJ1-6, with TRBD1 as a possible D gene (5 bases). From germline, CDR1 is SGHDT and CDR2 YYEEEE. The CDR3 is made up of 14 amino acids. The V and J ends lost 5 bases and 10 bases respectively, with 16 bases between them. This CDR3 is CASRYTGSGSPLHF. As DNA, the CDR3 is TGTGCCAGCAGATACACAGGTTCTGGGTCACCCCTCCACTTT. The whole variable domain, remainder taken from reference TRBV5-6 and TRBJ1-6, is DAGVTQSPTHLIKTRGQQVTLRCSPKSGHDTVSWYQQALGQGPQFIFQYYEEEERQRGNFPDRFSGHQFPNYSSELNVNALLLGDSALYLCASRYTGSGSPLHFGNGTRLTVT.

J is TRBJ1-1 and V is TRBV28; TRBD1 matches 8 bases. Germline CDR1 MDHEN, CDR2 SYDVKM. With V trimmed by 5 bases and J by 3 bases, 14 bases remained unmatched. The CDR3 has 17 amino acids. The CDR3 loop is CASSPYPTGEVYTEAFF. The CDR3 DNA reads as TGTGCCAGCAGTCCCTATCCGACAGGGGAGGTTTACACTGAAGCTTTCTTT.

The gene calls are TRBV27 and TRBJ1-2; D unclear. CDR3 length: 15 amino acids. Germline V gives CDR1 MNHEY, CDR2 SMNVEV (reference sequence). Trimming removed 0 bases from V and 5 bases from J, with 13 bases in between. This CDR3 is CASSLSGYGQYGYTF. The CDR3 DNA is TGTGCCAGCAGTTTATCGGGGTACGGGCAGTATGGCTACACCTTC.

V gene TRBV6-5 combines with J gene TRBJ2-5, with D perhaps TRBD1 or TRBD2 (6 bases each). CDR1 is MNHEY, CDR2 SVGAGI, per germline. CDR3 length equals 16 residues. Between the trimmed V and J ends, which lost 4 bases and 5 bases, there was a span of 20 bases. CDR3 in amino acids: CASSFGGQPWDETQYF. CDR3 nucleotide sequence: TGTGCCAGCAGTTTCGGGGGCCAGCCCTGGGACGAGACCCAGTACTTC.

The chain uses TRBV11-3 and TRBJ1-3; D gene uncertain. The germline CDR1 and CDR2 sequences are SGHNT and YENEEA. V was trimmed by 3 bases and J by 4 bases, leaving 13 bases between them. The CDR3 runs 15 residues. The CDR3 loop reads CASSFDMTPGNTIYF. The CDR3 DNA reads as TGTGCCAGCAGCTTCGACATGACCCCAGGAAACACCATATATTTT.

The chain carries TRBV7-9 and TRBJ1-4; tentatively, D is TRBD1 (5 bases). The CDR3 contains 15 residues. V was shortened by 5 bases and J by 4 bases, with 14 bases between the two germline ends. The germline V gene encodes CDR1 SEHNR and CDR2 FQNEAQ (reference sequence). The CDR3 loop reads CASSTTGRFNEKLFF. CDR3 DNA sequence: TGTGCCAGCAGCACCACGGGACGCTTTAATGAAAAACTGTTTTTT. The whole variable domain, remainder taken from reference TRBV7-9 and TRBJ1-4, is DTGVSQNPRHKITKRGQNVTFRCDPISEHNRLYWYRQTLGQGPEFLTYFQNEAQLEKSRLLSDRFSAERPKGSFSTLEIQRTEQGDSAMYLCASSTTGRFNEKLFFGSGTQLSVL.

CDR3 nucleotide sequence: TGCAGCGTAGTACTCCTCTACGAGCAGTACTTC. Protein: CSVVLLYEQYF. The chain couples TRBV29-1 to TRBJ2-7; unclear D gene. Germline CDR1 is SQVTM and CDR2 is ANQGSEA. The CDR3 consists of 11 residues. Trimming took 6 bases from V and 3 from J, leaving 9 bases between them.

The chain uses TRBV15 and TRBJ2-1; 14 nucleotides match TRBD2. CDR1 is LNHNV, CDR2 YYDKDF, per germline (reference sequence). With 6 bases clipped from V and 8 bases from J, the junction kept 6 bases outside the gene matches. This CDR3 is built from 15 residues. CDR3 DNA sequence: TGTGCCACCAGTCGACTAGCGGGAGGGCCGGATGAGCAGTTCTTC. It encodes CATSRLAGGPDEQFF.

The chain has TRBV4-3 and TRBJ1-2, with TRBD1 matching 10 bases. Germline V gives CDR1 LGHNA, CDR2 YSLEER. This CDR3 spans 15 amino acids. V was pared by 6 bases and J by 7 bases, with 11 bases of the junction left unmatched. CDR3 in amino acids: CASSFGTGVSGGYTF. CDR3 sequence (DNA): TGCGCCAGCAGTTTTGGGACAGGGGTGTCGGGTGGCTACACCTTC.

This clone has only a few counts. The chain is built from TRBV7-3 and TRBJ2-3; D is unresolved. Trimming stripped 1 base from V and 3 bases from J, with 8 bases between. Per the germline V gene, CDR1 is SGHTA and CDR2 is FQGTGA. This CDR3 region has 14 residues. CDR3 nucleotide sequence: TGTGCCAGCAGCTTAAGGAGACGTACAGATACGCAGTATTTT. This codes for CASSLRRRTDTQYF.

CDR3 in DNA: TGTGCCAGCTCCCCAACTAGCGGGGGGTGGGAGACCCAGTACTTC. Its protein product is CASSPTSGGWETQYF. V usage is TRBV7-9 and J usage is TRBJ2-5; 12 bases line up with TRBD2. The CDR3 loop spans 15 amino acids. J was trimmed by 5 bases and V by 8 bases; bases with no gene match: 9. Germline CDR1 reads SEHNR; CDR2 reads FQNEAQ (reference sequence). The entire variable domain, with the rest obtained from reference TRBV7-9 and TRBJ2-5, is as follows: DTGVSQNPRHKITKRGQNVTFRCDPISEHNRLYWYRQTLGQGPEFLTYFQNEAQLEKSRLLSDRFSAERPKGSFSTLEIQRTEQGDSAMYLCASSPTSGGWETQYFGPGTRLLVL.

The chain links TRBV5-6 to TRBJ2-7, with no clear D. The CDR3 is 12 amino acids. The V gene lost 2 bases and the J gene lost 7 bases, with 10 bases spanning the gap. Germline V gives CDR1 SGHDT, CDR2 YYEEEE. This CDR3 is CASSLGKREQYF. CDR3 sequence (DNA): TGTGCCAGCAGCTTAGGAAAGAGGGAGCAGTACTTC.

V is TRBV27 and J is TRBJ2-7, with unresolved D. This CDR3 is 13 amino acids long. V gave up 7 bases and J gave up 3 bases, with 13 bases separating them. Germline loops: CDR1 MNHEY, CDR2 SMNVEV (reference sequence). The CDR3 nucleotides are TGTGCCAGCATGGGCGCCGGGCGCTACGAGCAGTACTTC. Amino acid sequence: CASMGAGRYEQYF.

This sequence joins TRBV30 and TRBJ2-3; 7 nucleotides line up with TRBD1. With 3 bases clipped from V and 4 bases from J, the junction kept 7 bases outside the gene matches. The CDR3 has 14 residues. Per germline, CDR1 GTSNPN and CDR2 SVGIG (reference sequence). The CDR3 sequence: CAWSYRGVADTQYF. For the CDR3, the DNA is TGTGCCTGGAGCTACAGGGGAGTCGCAGATACGCAGTATTTT.

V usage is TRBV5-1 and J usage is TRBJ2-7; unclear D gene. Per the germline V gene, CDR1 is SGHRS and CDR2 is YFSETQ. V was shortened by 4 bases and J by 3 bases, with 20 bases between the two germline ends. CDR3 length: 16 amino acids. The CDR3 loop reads CASSAPPGAWDYEQYF. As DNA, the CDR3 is TGCGCCAGCAGCGCACCACCAGGTGCCTGGGACTACGAGCAGTACTTC.

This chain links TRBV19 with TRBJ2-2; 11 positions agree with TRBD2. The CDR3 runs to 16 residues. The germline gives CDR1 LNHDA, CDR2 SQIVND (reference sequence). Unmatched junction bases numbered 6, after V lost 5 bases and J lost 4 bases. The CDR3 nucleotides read TGTGCCAGTAGTTTAGCCGGGACTAGCGGCACCGGGGAGCTGTTTTTT. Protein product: CASSLAGTSGTGELFF.

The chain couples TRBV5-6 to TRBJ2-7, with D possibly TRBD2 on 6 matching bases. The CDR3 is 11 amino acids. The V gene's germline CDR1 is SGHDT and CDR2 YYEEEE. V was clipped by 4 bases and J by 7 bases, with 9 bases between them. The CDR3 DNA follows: TGTGCCAGCAGCGGGAGCGGGGAGCAGTACTTC. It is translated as CASSGSGEQYF.

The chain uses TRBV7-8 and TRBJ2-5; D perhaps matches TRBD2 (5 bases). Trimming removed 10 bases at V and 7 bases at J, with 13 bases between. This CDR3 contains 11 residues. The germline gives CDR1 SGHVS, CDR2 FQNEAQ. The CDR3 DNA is TGTGCCACCCTGGCGGGTCTGACCCAGTACTTC. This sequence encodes CATLAGLTQYF.

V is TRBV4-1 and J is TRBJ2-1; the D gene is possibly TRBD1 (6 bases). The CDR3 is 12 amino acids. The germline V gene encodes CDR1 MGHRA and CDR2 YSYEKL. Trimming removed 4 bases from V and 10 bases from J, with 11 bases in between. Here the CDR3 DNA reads TGCGCCAGCAGCCTTGGGACAACCGAGCAGTTCTTC. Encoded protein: CASSLGTTEQFF.